Presented here are 10 T cell receptor beta chains from one specimen sequenced in a study of graft-versus-host responses after intestinal transplantation. TCRdb's table, derived via immunoSEQ multiplex PCR, lists solely in-frame clones and lacks some. The data hold around 9,400 clones, with 90% to 95% observed a single time. This specimen consisted of bone marrow, obtained around 500 days after intestinal transplantation. The receptors derive from a human patient who received an intestinal transplant, so some T cells may come from the graft donor.

The chain has TRBV21-1 and TRBJ1-6; the tabulated D call, TRBD1, remains unverified against the DNA. TRBV21-1 is deemed a pseudogene. The CDR3 contains 14 residues. CDR3 loop: CASSDRGYNSPLHF. CDR3 nucleotides: TGTGCCAGCAGCGATAGGGGTTATAATTCACCCCTCCACTTT.

This chain links TRBV28 with TRBJ1-3, with 7 bases lining up with TRBD1. The CDR3 is 16 residues long. Trimming took 3 bases from V and 5 from J; bases not matched to a gene: 10. Germline assignment: CDR1 MDHEN and CDR2 SYDVKM. Here the CDR3 DNA reads TGTGCCAGCAGTTTTCCAAGGGGGCTTTCGAGAAACACCATATATTTT. Protein: CASSFPRGLSRNTIYF.

This clone was found once. CDR3 in amino acids: CASRLARDRDTEAFF. As DNA, the CDR3 is TGTGCAAGTCGCTTAGCCCGGGACAGGGACACTGAAGCTTTCTTT. J is TRBJ1-1 and V is TRBV12-2; the table gives TRBD1 as D, unverified against the DNA. TRBV12-2 is listed as a pseudogene. This CDR3 spans 15 amino acids.

The chain combines TRBV6-5 with TRBJ2-2; tentatively, D is TRBD1 or TRBD2 (5 bases each). The CDR3 is 14 amino acids. V lost 2 bases to trimming and J lost 1 base, with 5 bases between them. Per germline, CDR1 MNHEY and CDR2 SVGAGI. DNA for the CDR3: TGTGCCAGCAGTTACGGGGGGAACACCGGGGAGCTGTTTTTT. Protein product: CASSYGGNTGELFF.

The genes are TRBV20-1 and TRBJ1-1; TRBD1 matches at 8 bases. CDR1 and CDR2 from the germline V gene are DFQATT and SNEGSKA (reference sequence). After removal of 6 bases from V and 8 bases from J, the junction contained 5 bases not matched to a gene. CDR3 size: 11 residues. CDR3 residues: CSAPRTGEAFF. The CDR3 DNA follows: TGCAGTGCCCCCAGGACAGGGGAAGCTTTCTTT.

The genes are TRBV15 and TRBJ1-6; D is uncertain. This CDR3 contains 15 residues. Germline V gene sequence: CDR1 LNHNV, CDR2 YYDKDF (reference sequence). The V end lost 0 bases, the J end lost 6 bases, and 9 bases lay between the germline ends. The CDR3 loop reads CATSRDDRINSPLHF. CDR3 nucleotides: TGTGCCACCAGCAGAGATGATAGGATTAATTCACCCCTCCACTTT. Drawing the rest from reference TRBV15 and TRBJ1-6, the complete variable domain is DAMVIQNPRYQVTQFGKPVTLSCSQTLNHNVMYWYQQKSSQAPKLLFHYYDKDFNNEADTPDNFQSRRPNTSFCFLDIRSPGLGDTAMYLCATSRDDRINSPLHFGNGTRLTVT.

This chain links TRBV11-2 with TRBJ2-1, with 7 bases lining up with TRBD1. Germline V gene lookup returns CDR1 SGHAT and CDR2 FQNNGV. V shed 3 bases, J shed 2 bases, and the junction held 1 base outside the gene matches. The CDR3 loop spans 14 amino acids. The CDR3 DNA reads TGTGCCAGCAGCTTGCAGGGGGCCTACAATGAGCAGTTCTTC. Protein: CASSLQGAYNEQFF. The full variable domain, in which reference TRBV11-2 and TRBJ2-1 provide the parts outside the CDR3, is EAGVAQSPRYKIIEKRQSVAFWCNPISGHATLYWYQQILGQGPKLLIQFQNNGVVDDSQLPKDRFSAERLKGVDSTLKIQPAKLEDSAVYLCASSLQGAYNEQFFGPGTRLTVL.

The gene calls are TRBV11-3 and TRBJ1-1; 9 nucleotides align to TRBD1. The CDR3 consists of 16 residues. Germline-derived CDR1 and CDR2 are SGHNT and YENEEA. V dropped 3 bases and J dropped 0; count of bases not matched to a gene: 5. The CDR3 sequence: CASSLGQGVMNTEAFF. In DNA, the CDR3 is TGTGCCAGCAGCTTGGGACAGGGAGTAATGAACACTGAAGCTTTCTTT.

The chain carries TRBV4-1 and TRBJ2-3, with D perhaps TRBD1 or TRBD2 (5 bases each). The CDR3 totals 16 residues. Germline CDR1 and CDR2: MGHRA and YSYEKL. The V end was cut by 4 bases, the J end by 2 bases, with 16 bases between. The CDR3 sequence is CASSLVPGTPTDTQYF. Here the CDR3 DNA reads TGCGCCAGCAGCCTCGTTCCCGGGACCCCCACAGATACGCAGTATTTT.

This clone showed up just once. This CDR3 reads CASSLSTGHPQHF. Here the CDR3 DNA reads TGTGCCAGCAGTTTATCGACCGGCCACCCCCAGCATTTT. V and J are TRBV27 and TRBJ1-5; D call uncertain. CDR3 length equals 13 residues. Trimming left V 0 bases short and J 10 bases short, with 10 bases between. Germline CDR1 MNHEY, CDR2 SMNVEV (reference sequence).